This T cell receptor (beta chain) was sequenced in a study of glioma-infiltrating T cells after dendritic cell vaccination. Assay used: immunoSEQ multiplex PCR; TCRdb lists only in-frame clones, some missing. The sample carries fewer than 70,000 clones, about 84% recorded once. The time point denotes: after dendritic cell vaccination, including at tumor progression/relapse. The J segment lost 7 bases and the V segment lost 10 bases, leaving 14 bases of the junction unmatched. The CDR3 is made up of 14 amino acids. Germline V gene data show CDR1 as LNHDA and CDR2 as SQIVND (reference sequence). The TCR was taken from a human donor with glioblastoma. This specimen was blood, taken after dendritic cell vaccination. The V gene is TRBV19, the J gene TRBJ1-1, with TRBD1 matching 8 bases. The CDR3 loop is CAIRSSPGQDEAFF. DNA for the CDR3: TGTGCCATCCGGAGCTCTCCGGGACAGGATGAAGCTTTCTTT.